Below, 14 T cell receptor beta chains from the same sample are listed, as sequenced in a study of blood T cell repertoires in COVID-19. The repertoire was sequenced with immunoSEQ multiplex PCR; TCRdb's copy has only in-frame clones and lacks some. Of 90,000 to 110,000 clones listed, over 70% are singletons. The sequenced sample was peripheral blood. Every receptor here comes from a human donor in a cohort sampled during active or convalescent COVID-19.

The chain combines TRBV6-2 or TRBV6-3 with TRBJ2-7, with 7 positions matching TRBD2. The length of the CDR3 is 14 residues. V lost 2 bases, J lost 2 bases, and 3 bases stayed unmatched. Germline V CDR1 and CDR2: MNHEY, SVGEGT. CDR3 residues: CASSYAGLAYEQYF. Written as DNA, the CDR3 is TGTGCCAGCAGTTACGCCGGACTAGCCTACGAGCAGTACTTC.

The V call is TRBV7-6, the J call TRBJ2-1; 8 bases align to TRBD1. Germline CDR1 and CDR2: SGHVS and FNYEAQ. This CDR3 comprises 17 residues. Trimming at V came to 2 bases and at J to 0 bases, leaving 6 bases not matched to a gene. The CDR3 is CASSLSYRGSSYNEQFF. The CDR3 bases are TGTGCCAGCAGCTTAAGCTACAGGGGGAGCTCCTACAATGAGCAGTTCTTC. The full variable domain, completed using reference TRBV7-6 and TRBJ2-1, is GAGVSQSPRYKVTKRGQDVALRCDPISGHVSLYWYRQALGQGPEFLTYFNYEAQQDKSGLPNDRFSAERPEGSISTLTIQRTEQRDSAMYRCASSLSYRGSSYNEQFFGPGTRLTVL.

The V and J genes are TRBV11-3 and TRBJ2-3; TRBD2 might be the D (6 bases). Per germline, CDR1 SGHNT and CDR2 YENEEA. The CDR3 sequence is 15 residues long. V was trimmed by 4 bases and J by 0 bases, leaving 11 bases between them. The CDR3 coding sequence is TGTGCCAGCAGCTCCTCTAGCGCAAGCACAGATACGCAGTATTTT. Amino acid sequence: CASSSSSASTDTQYF.

There are a few counts of this clone. V gene TRBV5-1 combines with J gene TRBJ2-2; D not certain. Germline V CDR1 and CDR2: SGHRS, YFSETQ. This CDR3 is built from 17 residues. V lost 0 bases and J 0 bases, leaving 12 bases between the germline ends. This CDR3 reads CASSLDLLGPNTGELFF. The CDR3 bases are TGCGCCAGCAGCTTGGACCTGCTGGGCCCGAACACCGGGGAGCTGTTTTTT.

This clone was observed once. The rearrangement joins TRBV28 to TRBJ2-7; 7 nucleotides align to TRBD2. With 2 bases clipped from V and 6 bases from J, the junction kept 4 bases outside the gene matches. The V gene's germline CDR1 is MDHEN and CDR2 SYDVKM. The CDR3 length is 13 residues. The CDR3 protein is CASSLLAVPEQYF. The CDR3 DNA sequence: TGTGCCAGCAGTTTACTAGCGGTCCCCGAGCAGTACTTC.

The rearrangement joins TRBV9 to TRBJ2-1, with TRBD2 identical over 11 bases. Germline CDR1 SGDLS, CDR2 YYNGEE. The V segment lost 0 bases and the J segment 7 bases; nucleotides outside the gene matches: 6. The CDR3 contains 16 residues. In nucleotides, the CDR3 is TGTGCCAGCAGCGTAGTTTTAGCGGGAGGGCGAAATGAGCAGTTCTTC. It specifies CASSVVLAGGRNEQFF.

This clone was detected a few times. The chain is built from TRBV3-1 (or the pseudogene TRBV3-2) and TRBJ2-5; the D is unclear. Germline CDR1 is LGHDT and CDR2 is YNNKEL (reference sequence). V lost 1 base to trimming and J lost 5 bases, with 8 bases between them. The CDR3 spans 13 residues. The chain's CDR3 is CASSQVFMETQYF. In DNA, the CDR3 is TGTGCCAGCAGCCAAGTTTTTATGGAGACCCAGTACTTC.

The chain combines TRBV27 with TRBJ1-2; TRBD1 might be the D (6 bases). The V and J ends lost 8 bases and 4 bases respectively, with 17 bases between them. The germline gives CDR1 MNHEY, CDR2 SMNVEV (reference sequence). The CDR3 has 14 amino acids. The CDR3 sequence: CASVRHQGIYGYTF. DNA of the CDR3: TGTGCCAGCGTCAGACACCAGGGGATCTATGGCTACACCTTC.

This clone was counted a single time. The genes are TRBV4-3 and TRBJ2-5, with D perhaps TRBD2 (6 bases). CDR1 and CDR2 from the germline V gene are LGHNA and YSLEER. CDR3 length: 16 amino acids. The V gene lost 0 bases and the J gene lost 0 bases, with 11 bases spanning the gap. The CDR3, as DNA: TGCGCCAGCAGCCAAGACCCCGGGACTTACCAAGAGACCCAGTACTTC. Amino acids: CASSQDPGTYQETQYF.

The chain is built from TRBV19 and TRBJ1-1, with D possibly being TRBD1 (6 bases). Germline loops: CDR1 LNHDA, CDR2 SQIVND (reference sequence). The V and J ends lost 6 bases and 3 bases respectively, with 20 bases between them. The CDR3 spans 16 residues. The CDR3 region has the DNA TGTGCCAGTAGGGGGGGGGCCCGAGGGACTTACACTGAAGCTTTCTTT. Its protein product is CASRGGARGTYTEAFF.

This chain links TRBV21-1 with TRBJ2-7; the table's D gene call, TRBD1, was not cross checked with the DNA. TRBV21-1 is listed as a pseudogene. The CDR3 loop spans 17 amino acids. In nucleotides, the CDR3 is TGTGCCAGCAGCAAACTAGCGCGGGACAGGGGTCCCTACGAGCAGTACTTC. Its translation is CASSKLARDRGPYEQYF.

The rearrangement uses TRBV18 and TRBJ2-5; D possibly corresponds to TRBD1 (5 bases). Germline V gene data show CDR1 as KGHSH and CDR2 as LQKENI. V was trimmed by 0 bases and J by 4 bases, leaving 12 bases between them. CDR3 length: 15 residues. The CDR3 region is CASSPPTRARETQYF. The CDR3 nucleotides are TGTGCCAGCTCACCACCCACCAGGGCGCGAGAGACCCAGTACTTC.

This chain joins TRBV7-6 and TRBJ1-5; 7 bases agree with TRBD1. The CDR3 sequence is 13 residues long. With V trimmed by 5 bases and J by 4 bases, 2 bases remained unmatched. CDR1 is SGHVS, CDR2 FNYEAQ, per germline. DNA for the CDR3: TGTGCCAGCAGCGGACAGGAAAATCAGCCCCAGCATTTT. As protein: CASSGQENQPQHF.

The gene calls are TRBV29-1 and TRBJ1-2; 11 bases align to TRBD1. This CDR3 is 12 amino acids long. Germline CDR1 reads SQVTM; CDR2 reads ANQGSEA. V lost 4 bases to trimming and J lost 6 bases; unmatched junction nucleotides: 1. The CDR3 region is CSVGDRGNGYTF. CDR3 bases: TGCAGCGTTGGGGACAGGGGGAATGGCTACACCTTC.